This is a list of T cell receptor beta chains from one sample in a study of blood T cell repertoires in COVID-19. Libraries were prepared by immunoSEQ multiplex PCR; TCRdb keeps only in-frame clonotypes and omits some of them. The sample includes about 170,000 clones, approximately 84% of them seen just once. Sequenced: PBMCs or T cells enriched from blood (not recorded which). These TCRs come from a woman aged 45-59 years who had recovered from COVID-19. Both conserved end residues are part of each CDR3. D genes are given only for firm matches. The size of a clone is reported for some rows only, either as once, few or many, or as a class for expanded clones.

v_call	clone_size	d_call	j_call	cdr3_aa	cdr3_nt
TRBV24-1	NA	NA	TRBJ1-1	CATTLQVFTEAFF	TGTGCCACCACCCTCCAGGTGTTCACTGAAGCTTTCTTT
TRBV25-1	NA	TRBD1	TRBJ2-7	CASKGAGQGLTEQYF	TGTGCCTCAAAGGGGGCGGGACAGGGACTAACCGAGCAGTACTTC
TRBV14	NA	TRBD2	TRBJ2-1	CASSELRTSGRAGGEQFF	TGTGCCAGCAGCGAACTCCGGACTAGCGGGAGGGCCGGCGGTGAGCAGTTCTTC
TRBV19	NA	NA	TRBJ1-5	CASSIGGAGPYQPQHF	TGTGCCAGTAGTATTGGGGGCGCGGGTCCTTATCAGCCCCAGCATTTT
TRBV7-2	NA	TRBD2	TRBJ2-6	CASSLTGGSSGANVLTF	TGTGCCAGCAGCTTAACGGGAGGCTCGTCTGGGGCCAACGTCCTGACTTTC
TRBV6-5	NA	TRBD1	TRBJ1-4	CASSPQGAREKLFF	TGTGCCAGCAGCCCACAGGGGGCACGGGAAAAACTGTTTTTT
TRBV6-5	NA	NA	TRBJ1-5	CASRHRESNQPQHF	TGTGCCAGCAGACACCGGGAGAGCAATCAGCCCCAGCATTTT
TRBV11-1	NA	NA	TRBJ2-1	CASSLFSGTYNEQFF	TGTGCCAGCAGCTTATTCTCAGGGACCTACAATGAGCAGTTCTTC
TRBV7-2	once	TRBD2	TRBJ2-3	CASSLGGTSGLRDTQYF	TGTGCCAGCAGCTTAGGCGGGACTAGCGGTCTTCGGGATACGCAGTATTTT
TRBV29-1	NA	NA	TRBJ1-5	CSVDGGAGQPQHF	TGCAGCGTCGACGGTGGGGCTGGGCAGCCCCAGCATTTT
TRBV7-2	NA	TRBD2	TRBJ2-7	CASSPGLASAYEQYF	TGTGCCAGCAGCCCGGGACTAGCATCGGCCTACGAGCAGTACTTC
TRBV29-1	NA	NA	TRBJ2-5	CSVGFGGGETQYF	TGCAGCGTTGGATTCGGAGGAGGTGAGACCCAGTACTTC
TRBV5-6	NA	TRBD1	TRBJ2-7	CASSLRDRVDEQYF	TGTGCCAGCAGCTTGCGGGACAGGGTGGACGAGCAGTACTTC
TRBV3-1/TRBV3-2	NA	TRBD2	TRBJ2-3	CASSQGASGYVDTQYF	TGTGCCAGCAGCCAAGGGGCTAGCGGATACGTTGATACGCAGTATTTT
TRBV5-4	NA	TRBD1	TRBJ2-7	CASSGRGNSEQYF	TGTGCCAGCAGCGGCAGGGGGAACTCCGAGCAGTACTTC
TRBV18	few	TRBD1	TRBJ2-7	CASSPRDREAEQYF	TGTGCCAGCTCACCCCGGGACAGGGAGGCCGAGCAGTACTTC
TRBV5-4	NA	NA	TRBJ2-1	CASSPQGASYNEQFF	TGTGCCAGCAGCCCTCAAGGGGCATCCTACAATGAGCAGTTCTTC
TRBV9	NA	NA	TRBJ2-7	CASSASANTYEQYF	TGTGCCAGCAGCGCTTCCGCGAATACCTACGAGCAGTACTTC
TRBV10-3	NA	NA	TRBJ1-4	CAISEGTSNEKLFF	TGTGCCATCAGTGAGGGGACATCCAATGAAAAACTGTTTTTT
TRBV29-1	NA	TRBD2	TRBJ2-1	CSVRTSGRSPRFLNEQFF	TGCAGCGTCCGGACTAGCGGGAGGTCCCCGCGATTTTTGAATGAGCAGTTCTTC
TRBV7-6	NA	TRBD2	TRBJ2-7	CASSSGASGGLTYEQYF	TGTGCCAGCAGCTCCGGGGCTAGCGGGGGACTTACCTACGAGCAGTACTTC
TRBV5-6	NA	NA	TRBJ2-7	CASSPLTPYEQYF	TGTGCCAGCAGCCCCCTTACTCCCTACGAGCAGTACTTC
TRBV9	NA	TRBD2	TRBJ2-3	CASSVGGGYTDTQYF	TGTGCCAGCAGCGTCGGCGGGGGGTACACAGATACGCAGTATTTT
TRBV5-1	NA	TRBD1	TRBJ2-5	CASSVTGLETQYF	TGCGCCAGCAGTGTGACAGGGCTGGAGACCCAGTACTTC
TRBV5-6	NA	NA	TRBJ1-1	CASSPPPGLRDTEAFF	TGTGCCAGCAGCCCACCCCCGGGACTCCGGGACACTGAAGCTTTCTTT
TRBV27	NA	TRBD1	TRBJ2-1	CASSRGQGRGNEQFF	TGTGCCAGCAGCCGAGGACAGGGAAGGGGCAATGAGCAGTTCTTC
TRBV19	few	NA	TRBJ2-2	CASSIGQVNTGELFF	TGTGCCAGTAGTATTGGGCAGGTGAACACCGGGGAGCTGTTTTTT
TRBV7-6	NA	NA	TRBJ1-1	CASSSRGGTEAFF	TGTGCCAGCAGCTCGCGGGGCGGAACTGAAGCTTTCTTT
TRBV6-5	NA	TRBD1	TRBJ2-6	CASSTGGVGANVLTF	TGTGCCAGTAGTACAGGGGGCGTTGGGGCCAACGTCCTGACTTTC